The clone carrying this T cell receptor (beta chain) has more than one count but fewer than ten. Its target is not known. The library put unique molecular identifiers onto individual cDNA molecules. In the original analysis: Sample TCR counts, which ranged from roughly 23,224 to 750,000, had a median of around 96,000. TCRdb re-analysed the 5' RACE reads in MiXCR, keeping a single row per CDR3 protein. TCRdb, not the authors, supplied the V and J calls. The sample records tens of thousands of distinct CDR3 sequences, more than 15% being singletons. CDR3 length: 16 residues. Trimming cost V 4 bases and J 2 bases, with 16 bases left between them. Germline V CDR1 and CDR2: MDHEN, SYDVKM. The data were taken from a study of human T cells and chemical hapten exposure. Across the study: The variation in per-sample TCR yields arose mainly from small differences in pooled library volumes. Notes on the study in general: Sensitizing to DPC left TCRs with a frequency above 1 in 1000 unaltered.

Blood, whole and unfractionated, served as the source for total RNA extraction. The chain recombines TRBV28 with TRBJ2-3; possible D gene TRBD2, 6 bases. The receptor's source is a female donor in good health. The CDR3 is CASSSAGATSTDTQYF. In DNA form, the CDR3 reads TGTGCCAGCAGTTCAGCGGGCGCTACTTCCACAGATACGCAGTATTTT.